Listed here are 6 T cell receptor beta chains from one sample, sequenced in a study of metastatic and nonmetastatic thyroid tumors. Through MiXCR, TCRdb re-clonotyped the PCR reads. The sample shows 34,000 or so clones, 35% of them seen only once. Before thyroid surgery, none of the patients had received any treatment. The sequencing sample was made of tumor tissue. These receptors all come from a female donor with papillary thyroid cancer or a benign thyroid nodule (not recorded which). Some clones in this sample may be carry-over from other donors' samples.

This clone was seen a handful of times. The rearrangement uses TRBV4-1 and TRBJ1-6; D remains unclear. V was shortened by 3 bases and J by 7 bases, with 4 bases between the two germline ends. CDR1 and CDR2 from the germline V gene are MGHRA and YSYEKL. The length of the CDR3 is 12 residues. The CDR3 DNA reads TGCGCCAGCAGCCACCTGAATTCACCCCTCCACTTT. This codes for CASSHLNSPLHF.

This clone was seen only a few times. J is TRBJ2-7 and V is TRBV19, with D unclear. Germline-derived CDR1 and CDR2 are LNHDA and SQIVND (reference sequence). The CDR3 is 14 residues long. V lost 3 bases and J lost 2, with 11 bases in between. The CDR3 DNA reads TGTGCCAGTAGTATGGGCAGTCCCCCCTACGAGCAGTACTTC. Protein product: CASSMGSPPYEQYF.

This clone came up many times. The V call is TRBV19, the J call TRBJ2-2, with a possible D match to TRBD2 (6 bases). V was shortened by 7 bases and J by 6 bases, with 12 bases between the two germline ends. Per the germline V gene, CDR1 is LNHDA and CDR2 is SQIVND (reference sequence). The CDR3 has 13 residues. In DNA form, the CDR3 reads TGTGCCAGTACCATTGGAGGGGCCGGGGAGCTGTTTTTT. Its translation: CASTIGGAGELFF.

This chain connects TRBV3-1 to TRBJ2-6, with 8 bases matching TRBD1. The length of the CDR3 is 17 residues. Trimming cost V 5 bases and J 5 bases; bases outside gene matches: 11. Germline V lookup: CDR1 LGHDT, CDR2 YNNKEL (reference sequence). CDR3 coding DNA: TGTGCCAGCAGCAGCGACAGGGGAACCCTCTGGGCCAACGTCCTGACTTTC. Its protein product is CASSSDRGTLWANVLTF.

This clone was observed a handful of times. The rearrangement joins TRBV12-3 or TRBV12-4 to TRBJ2-7, with D tentatively TRBD2 (6 bases). V lost 2 bases to trimming and J lost 2 bases, with 10 bases between them. This CDR3 is built from 14 residues. The CDR3 here is CASSLSSAAYEQYF. CDR3 nucleotide sequence: TGTGCCAGCAGTTTATCTAGCGCCGCCTACGAGCAGTACTTC.

The CDR3, as DNA: TGCAGTGCTAGGCCAGAGGATCCAGCTTTCTTT. It codes for CSARPEDPAFF. The rearrangement uses TRBV20-1 and TRBJ1-1; D gene unclear. V gave up 3 bases and J gave up 10 bases, with 12 bases separating them. CDR1 and CDR2 from the germline V gene are DFQATT and SNEGSKA (reference sequence). CDR3 length: 11 residues.